This TCR beta chain was sequenced in a study of esophageal squamous cell carcinoma under preoperative chemotherapy. Study-wide background: TCR repertoires were profiled from both peripheral blood T cells and tumor-infiltrating lymphocytes.

Time point indicated: after preoperative PTX-NDP chemotherapy. TCRdb re-derived calls from the PCR reads in MiXCR, one entry per CDR3 protein. The sample has 15,000 to 20,000 distinct CDR3 sequences, around 42% seen once. This clonotype occurred many times. The CDR3 is made up of 19 amino acids. CDR1 and CDR2 from the germline V gene are LGHNA and YSLEER. The V segment lost 0 bases and the J segment 1 base; nucleotides outside the gene matches: 11. The chain has TRBV4-3 and TRBJ2-3; TRBD2 agrees at 9 bases. The receptor was isolated from a human donor with esophageal squamous cell carcinoma. The donor label of this sample is uncertain. This material was acquired from a patient given preoperative chemotherapy. Written as DNA, the CDR3 is TGCGCCAGCAGCCAAGAATATGGTAGCGGGAGACTCGGCACAGATACGCAGTATTTT. It codes for CASSQEYGSGRLGTDTQYF.